This entry features one T cell receptor beta chain sequence. Its antigen is still unknown. One base away there is no much larger clone; base qualities are not given. This sample was included in a study of cytomegalovirus exposure and HLA in healthy donors (TCRdb year 2017). Regarding the study in general: An earlier analysis of about 560 of the donors reported about 300 Gb of sequence data and about 120 million unique TCR beta sequences obtained from roughly 170 million T cells. An early release covering roughly 600 HLA-typed donors comprised about 300 gigabases of sequencing data and 85 million or so unique TCR sequences. Among the roughly 380 genotyped donors, roughly 80% belonged to the genetic ancestry cluster associated with self-reported Caucasian donors. The aim of the study was to test whether cataloging public T cell receptors could identify signatures of past pathogen exposure. The study used immunosequencing to profile the T cell repertoires of 670 or so subjects and linked those repertoires to cytomegalovirus serostatus. Besides the first cohort of more than 650 subjects, a separate validation cohort made up of about 120 different subjects was used. To predict cytomegalovirus infection status, the study combined high-throughput TCR immunosequencing, statistical association of individual TCRs with disease status, and machine learning. A later analysis re-examined previously published TCR beta repertoires from about 700 donors and added high-resolution HLA genotyping to investigate patterns of TCR occurrence. Rather than using new phenotypic data, the later analysis identified candidate immune exposures from TCR beta sequences and from how often those sequences occurred across donors. An earlier analysis of around 580 of the donors used high-throughput TCR beta sequencing to judge whether each TCR beta V gene segment behaved as functional or pseudogenic. Donor age, sex, ethnicity and CMV serostatus were compiled together with the repertoire data. A later genetic analysis used genome-wide SNP genotypes for about 60% of the roughly 700 donors, treating that subset as a discovery cohort. All discovery cohort repertoires had been generated using a single sequencing platform. HLA typing included class I and class II loci at four-digit resolution. Typing coverage varied by locus: roughly 629-630 donors for A, B, C, DRB1 and DQB1; about 520 for DQA1; approximately 610 for DPA1; about 450 for DPB1. Because of strong linkage in the cohort, roughly five DR-DQ haplotypes were treated as single units for association and clustering. Among some 400 genotyped donors of the cohort, an average of around 250,000 unique TCR beta nucleotide sequences was sequenced per donor, of which about 20% were non-productive.

General study outcomes and caveats: Correlated functional status among segregating V segments might be attributable to linkage disequilibrium, but an unknown experimental factor could not be ruled out. An association between a missense DCLRE1C variant and V-gene and J-gene trimming of TCR beta chains was found in a later genetic analysis and replicated in an independent cohort. In a later analysis, HLA-associated TCR beta chains were found to be more clonally expanded and to have lower generation probabilities than equally common non-associated chains. A later analysis reported that several top co-occurrence clusters appeared linked to parvovirus B19, influenza, CMV and Epstein-Barr virus. Because HLA typing was missing for some donors at each locus, association tests included only the typed subset. A later analysis found that most CMV-associated TCR beta chains appeared HLA-restricted, with HLA associations seemingly driven largely by CMV exposure. A further reported finding was that TCR beta sequences accurately predicted the HLA-A and HLA-B alleles for most subjects in the first cohort. A later analysis found that TCR association rates varied across HLA loci, with DRB1 alleles showing the most associated TCRs and HLA-C alleles the fewest. In both the original and validation cohorts, the classifier was reported to diagnose cytomegalovirus status with high specificity and sensitivity. A group of highly shared sequence variants was considered likely to be a technical artifact of the sequencing pipeline. Presence/absence analyses assumed roughly uniform sequencing depth across donors, an assumption that may not hold. The 87-base-pair reads could not distinguish some IMGT-functional V segments, including TRBV6-2 and TRBV6-3, so those segments were excluded. In vitro tests confirmed that three of the cytomegalovirus-associated TCR beta chains recognize cytomegalovirus antigens. According to a later genetic analysis, donors in an Asian-associated ancestry cluster had fewer N-insertions in productive TCRs than the approximately 690-donor mean. When HLA alleles, especially DR and DQ, strongly co-occurred, attributing TCR associations to individual alleles was difficult. At a false discovery rate of 0.05, a later analysis linked some 17,000 TCR beta sequences to specific HLA alleles. Because counts were too low, approximately 15 rarely observed V segments, including chromosome 9 orphons, were excluded from the earlier analysis of under 650 of the donors. A total of 150 to 200 TCR beta chains were listed by the study as associated with cytomegalovirus. Only TCR beta chains were sequenced in this cohort, and the absence of alpha or paired-chain data limited detectable features. Most TCR sequences were seen in very few donors, while some public TCRs were found in many individuals. Immune exposure information for the cohort was limited to CMV serostatus. In an earlier analysis of over 550 of the donors, most TCR beta V segments were observed in productive rearrangements about 87% or about 30% of the time, broadly matching IMGT annotations. The authors suggested that the approach could potentially be generalized to other disease states and immunological phenotypes.

The germline V gene encodes CDR1 SGHNT and CDR2 YYREEE (reference sequence). V loses 3 bases at its end and J loses 5 bases; junction bases beyond the gene matches: 7. CDR3 length: 15 amino acids, cysteine to phenylalanine. Just the 45-base CDR3 DNA is kept, in frame starting at base 1. The cohort consisted of 600 to 750 healthy bone marrow donors. At the time of sampling, every cohort member was nominally healthy, though immune exposures that went unrecorded were likely present. The donor tested CMV seropositive and was one of the 289 seropositive cohort members. Every donor gave a peripheral blood sample, and the peripheral blood mononuclear cells from that sample were used for TCR beta sequencing. The Qiagen DNeasy Blood Extraction Kit was used to extract genomic DNA from the blood cell samples. Library preparation employed the immunoSEQ multiplex PCR assay. The multiplex PCR relied on a mix of 60 forward primers for TCR Vbeta segments and 13 reverse primers for TCR Jbeta segments. A multiplex PCR assay on genomic DNA amplified the CDR3 region of rearranged TCR beta genes. On the Illumina HiSeq System, the amplified TCR beta libraries were sequenced as 87-base-pair reads. Concerning the study's data processing: Across the 670 or so repertoires, a later analysis counted 80 million or so unique TCR beta chains, approximately 12 million of which were shared by at least two donors. Raw reads were error-corrected and collapsed into unique sequences with a nearest-neighbor algorithm that merged closely related sequences to remove PCR and sequencing errors. V, D and J gene segments were assigned by aligning CDR3 sequences to IMGT reference sequences. For a sequence to be retained, at least a six-nucleotide match to both a V gene segment and a J gene segment was required. A rearrangement counted as productive if the CDR3 had no stop codons and remained in frame with V and J, and every other rearrangement counted as non-productive. Following IMGT convention, CDR3 was defined as the stretch from the second conserved V-encoded cysteine to the conserved J-encoded phenylalanine. Sequences without an unambiguous match to a single V gene segment were excluded from the earlier analysis of approximately 600 of the donors. An earlier analysis of a few hundred of the donors called V segments functional above 56.7% productive rearrangements and segregating when the between-donor standard deviation exceeded 5%. A statistical classification framework was built for diagnosing cytomegalovirus status from the catalog of TCR beta chain sequences. A later analysis assigned V and J genes by comparing TCR nucleotide sequences with IMGT/GENE-DB human TR gene sequences. Using the TCRdist pipeline, a later analysis assigned CDR3 sequences along with most-parsimonious VDJ recombination scenarios. In a later analysis, every TCR beta chain was defined by the combination of its CDR3 amino acid sequence and its V-gene family, and reads without a unique V-gene family were dropped. To address suspected cross-contamination and a sequencing artifact, a later analysis removed a few hundred highly shared, low-generation-probability nucleotide sequences. For each public chain, a later analysis derived a clonal expansion index from normalized ranks of inferred template counts within each repertoire. A later analysis computed generation probabilities with a VDJ recombination model fitted to out-of-frame rearrangements, and checked the results against IGoR. Hypergeometric tests were used in a later analysis to score TCR-TCR, TCR-HLA and TCR-CMV co-occurrence, with a repertoire-size bias correction applied to the TCR pairs. False discovery rates were estimated in a later analysis by permuting HLA or CMV assignments 20 times. In a later analysis, co-occurring TCRs were grouped using DBSCAN, and TCRdist sequence similarity was added for clustering within HLA-allele-positive subsets. Co-occurrence clustering excluded repertoires with fewer than 30,000 or more than 120,000 public chains, plus five with anomalous nucleotide sharing. The source is immuneACCESS, and TCRdb retained only in-frame sequences with V and J called. Part of the clones is not carried over; for the studies checked, unresolved V genes explain less than half of this, and the remainder is unexplained. V and J calls and clone size are copied from that table; D and trimming were computed from the DNA. The sample includes 200,000 to 250,000 clones, with almost 70% observed a single time. In total, the top ten clones hold 2.6% of the sample.

The chain joins TRBV5-4 to TRBJ2-3; the central 9 bases match TRBD1. The clonotype originates from a man aged 35-49 years in good health and CMV-seropositive. The source material was PBMCs. The nucleotide sequence reads as follows: TGTGCCAGCAGCTCGGGACAGGGCGTGAAAGATACGCAGTATTTT. It translates to CASSSGQGVKDTQYF.